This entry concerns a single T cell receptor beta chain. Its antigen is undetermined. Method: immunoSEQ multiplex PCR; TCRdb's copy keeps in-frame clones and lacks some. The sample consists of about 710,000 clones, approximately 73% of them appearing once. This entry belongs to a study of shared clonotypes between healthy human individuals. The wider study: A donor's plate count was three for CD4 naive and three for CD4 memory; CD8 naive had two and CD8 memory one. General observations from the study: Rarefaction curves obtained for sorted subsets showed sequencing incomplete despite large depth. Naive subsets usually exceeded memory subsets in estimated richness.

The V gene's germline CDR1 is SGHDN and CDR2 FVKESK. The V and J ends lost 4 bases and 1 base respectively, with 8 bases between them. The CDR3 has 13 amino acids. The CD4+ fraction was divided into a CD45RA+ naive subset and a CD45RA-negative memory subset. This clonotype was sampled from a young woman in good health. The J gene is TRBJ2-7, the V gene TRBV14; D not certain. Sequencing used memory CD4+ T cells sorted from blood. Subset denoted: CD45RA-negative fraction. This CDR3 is CASSLGNSYEQYF. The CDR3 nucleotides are TGTGCCAGCAGCCTAGGCAATTCCTACGAGCAGTACTTC.